This entry lists 5 T cell receptor beta chains sequenced from one sample in a study of blood T cell repertoires in COVID-19. Method: immunoSEQ multiplex PCR; TCRdb's copy keeps in-frame clones and lacks some. The sample has about 370,000 clones, more than 80% seen once; the top ten hold approximately 3%. Sample: peripheral blood. The receptors here all came from a woman aged 25 to 45 with COVID-19, enrolled during active disease.

The gene calls are TRBV5-1 and TRBJ2-7, with a possible D match to TRBD1 (6 bases). The ends were cut back, 4 bases at V and 1 base at J, with 15 bases in the middle. Germline assignment: CDR1 SGHRS and CDR2 YFSETQ. This CDR3 has 15 amino acids. As DNA, the CDR3 is TGCGCCAGCAGCCGGCTACAGGGTGAATCCTACGAGCAGTACTTC. Translated: CASSRLQGESYEQYF.

V gene TRBV7-9 combines with J gene TRBJ2-1; the D gene is possibly TRBD2 (6 bases). Per the germline V gene, CDR1 is SEHNR and CDR2 is FQNEAQ (reference sequence). This CDR3 comprises 16 residues. V was pared by 4 bases and J by 0 bases, with 13 bases between. The CDR3 coding sequence is TGTGCCAGCAGCTCTTGGCGCGGGACCTCCTACAATGAGCAGTTCTTC. Its protein product is CASSSWRGTSYNEQFF.

The chain carries TRBV4-3 and TRBJ1-5; TRBD1 agrees at 11 bases. This CDR3 is 19 amino acids long. Looked up from germline, CDR1 is LGHNA and CDR2 is YSLEER. Trimming removed 3 bases from V and 6 bases from J; junction bases left unmatched: 16. CDR3 region: CASSQDDKWTGGMSQPQHF. CDR3 nucleotides: TGCGCCAGCAGCCAGGATGATAAGTGGACAGGGGGCATGAGTCAGCCCCAGCATTTT.

This clone occurred once. CDR3 loop: CASSYSTFGMNTEAFF. The CDR3 DNA reads as TGTGCCAGCAGTTACTCGACATTCGGAATGAACACTGAAGCTTTCTTT. The V gene is TRBV6-5, the J gene TRBJ1-1; D unclear. Trimming took 0 bases from V and 0 from J, leaving 11 bases between them. The CDR3 spans 16 residues. Germline assignment: CDR1 MNHEY and CDR2 SVGAGI.

The chain uses TRBV11-2 and TRBJ2-3, with a weak D call TRBD2 (6 bases). This CDR3 spans 18 amino acids. From germline, CDR1 is SGHAT and CDR2 FQNNGV. V lost 0 bases to trimming and J lost 4 bases, with 20 bases between them. DNA for the CDR3: TGTGCCAGCAGCTTAGATGAAGGAGAAGCGGGCCGGGCAGATACGCAGTATTTT. Its translation is CASSLDEGEAGRADTQYF.